A few counts support the clone carrying this TCR beta chain. Its target is unknown. The data derive from a study of CD8 T cells in ankylosing spondylitis. TCRdb reprocessed the 5' RACE reads via MiXCR and lists one record per CDR3 protein. This table has 24,000 or so distinct CDR3 sequences, 10% to 15% appearing once. Study results and limitations: Among TCR beta sequences, a motif of eight or nine highly homologous variants appeared characteristic of ankylosing spondylitis blood. Previously reported in reactive arthritis synovial fluid and blood were some of the motif variants.

The CDR3 has 15 residues. With 5 bases removed from V and 6 bases from J, the gap between germline ends came to 18 bases. Germline loops: CDR1 ENHRY, CDR2 SYGVKD. Sequenced input: blood. The sequence came from a male donor with ankylosing spondylitis or in good health (not recorded which). This chain uses TRBV10-3 with TRBJ2-3; D is perhaps TRBD2 (7 bases). The CDR3 protein is CAISRGGGQYDTQYF. Here the CDR3 DNA reads TGTGCCATCAGTCGGGGCGGGGGACAATATGATACGCAGTATTTT.